This TCR beta chain comes out of a study of blood T cell repertoires in COVID-19. In the study overall: PBMCs, B-cell-depleted T cells, or T cells provided the cDNA or gDNA that made up the material.

Here immunoSEQ multiplex PCR was the method, and the copy in TCRdb shows in-frame clones only, minus some. Here the sample spans some 290,000 clones, approximately 87% being singletons. Germline V CDR1 and CDR2: SGHTS, YDEGEE. This CDR3 has 14 residues. Trimming cost V 3 bases and J 7 bases; bases outside gene matches: 8. The chain couples TRBV5-8 to TRBJ1-1; 8 nucleotides line up with TRBD1. Input material: peripheral blood. This sequence was found in a woman aged 25 to 39 with COVID-19, enrolled during active disease. The CDR3 reads CASSSDRVFGEAFF. As DNA, the CDR3 is TGTGCCAGCAGCTCGGACAGGGTCTTTGGTGAAGCTTTCTTT.